This entry lists 28 T cell receptor beta chains sequenced from one sample in a study of blood T cells in healthy people across ages. Alongside a J-beta primer mix, a sample-barcoded 5' primer served in a second PCR lasting roughly 7 to 12 cycles. TCRdb itself ran the 5' RACE reads through MiXCR, one entry per CDR3 protein. This table has roughly 800,000 distinct CDR3 sequences, 20% to 30% appearing once. The same data also went into a second study, on T cells of mothers and their children.

Sequencing was performed on blood. The source is a boy between 10 and 17 years old in good health.

This clonotype has more than one count but fewer than ten. The chain recombines TRBV3-1 with TRBJ2-7; tentative D call: TRBD2 (6 bases). The CDR3 spans 15 residues. Per germline, CDR1 LGHDT and CDR2 YNNKEL (reference sequence). Trimming took off 1 base at V and 3 bases at J, with 13 bases between the two ends. The chain's CDR3 is CASSQGYSGYYEQYF. The CDR3 DNA follows: TGTGCCAGCAGCCAAGGGTATAGCGGATACTACGAGCAGTACTTC.

This clonotype was recorded many times. The chain has TRBV12-3 or TRBV12-4 and TRBJ1-2, with TRBD1 as a possible D gene (5 bases). Trimming took 3 bases from V and 8 from J, leaving 7 bases between them. The CDR3 is 11 residues long. Here the CDR3 DNA reads TGTGCCAGCAGTTTCCGGGGGGGCTACACCTTC. Translating it yields CASSFRGGYTF.

In its sample, this clonotype was seen a few times. V usage is TRBV29-1 and J usage is TRBJ2-6; maybe TRBD1 (6 bases). Germline V lookup: CDR1 SQVTM, CDR2 ANQGSEA. CDR3 length equals 14 residues. Trimming pared 6 bases from V and 0 bases from J, leaving 9 bases between. The CDR3 loop is CSVIGGSGANVLTF. In DNA, the CDR3 is TGCAGCGTCATAGGGGGCTCTGGGGCCAACGTCCTGACTTTC.

In its sample, this clonotype was seen a few times. The chain links TRBV28 to TRBJ2-7; tentatively, D is TRBD1 (5 bases). Germline V CDR1 and CDR2: MDHEN, SYDVKM. The CDR3 loop spans 13 amino acids. Between the trimmed V and J ends, which lost 7 bases and 2 bases, there was a span of 12 bases. CDR3 nucleotides: TGTGCCAGCATCAGGGAAGACACCTACGAGCAGTACTTC. It translates to CASIREDTYEQYF.

The chain links TRBV7-9 to TRBJ2-3; TRBD2 is a possible D gene (6 bases). V dropped 2 bases and J dropped 3 bases, with 15 bases sitting between them. CDR3 length: 16 residues. Per germline, CDR1 SEHNR and CDR2 FQNEAQ (reference sequence). CDR3 in DNA: TGTGCCAGCAGCTTATTCCGGGGGTCCGCGACAGATACGCAGTATTTT. This translates into CASSLFRGSATDTQYF.

As to this clonotype: At one of its ends the junction is not consistent with the germline gene, which may arise from a read error. The chain is built from TRBV2 and TRBJ2-7, with 7 bases matching TRBD2. The CDR3 has 18 amino acids. The germline gives CDR1 SNHLY, CDR2 FYNNEI. The CDR3 DNA is TGTGCCAGCACCCTTACTTCGACTAGCCGGAGAATCGAGTACGAGCAATACTTC. Translating it yields CASTLTSTSRRIEYEQYF.

This clonotype was observed a handful of times. V usage is TRBV7-9 and J usage is TRBJ2-2, with TRBD2 matching over 11 bases. The CDR3 length is 15 residues. J gave up 3 bases and V 7 bases, and 4 bases lay outside the gene matches. Germline V lookup: CDR1 SEHNR, CDR2 FQNEAQ (reference sequence). CDR3 coding DNA: TGTGCCAGCATCGGGACTAGCGGCGACACCGGGGAGCTGTTTTTT. This codes for CASIGTSGDTGELFF.

The chain couples TRBV7-6 to TRBJ2-6, with no clear D. V shed 5 bases and J shed 2 bases, with 13 bases lying between them. Per germline, CDR1 SGHVS and CDR2 FNYEAQ. This CDR3 is 16 amino acids long. The CDR3 nucleotides read TGTGCCAGCAGCCTCCGGACGGGCACTGGGGCCAACGTCCTGACTTTC. Protein: CASSLRTGTGANVLTF.

The chain links TRBV12-3 or TRBV12-4 to TRBJ1-4; 8 nucleotides match TRBD1. This CDR3 region has 14 residues. V dropped 5 bases and J dropped 7; count of bases not matched to a gene: 6. The CDR3, as DNA: TGTGCCAGCAGTCCGTTTACAGGGGGTGAAAAACTGTTTTTT. Translated: CASSPFTGGEKLFF.

This rearrangement joins TRBV6-1 to TRBJ1-5; D remains ambiguous. V was cut by 1 base and J by 3 bases, with 10 bases left in between. The CDR3 consists of 15 residues. Germline V gene sequence: CDR1 MNHNS, CDR2 SASEGT. CDR3 nucleotide sequence: TGTGCCAGCAGTGAAGGGCGCAGCTACAATCAGCCCCAGCATTTT. Encoded protein: CASSEGRSYNQPQHF.

This clonotype was detected ten times or more. This sequence joins TRBV28 and TRBJ2-5; D is possibly TRBD2 (7 bases). CDR1 MDHEN and CDR2 SYDVKM come from the germline V gene. The CDR3 length is 17 residues. The ends were cut back, 8 bases at V and 2 bases at J, with 24 bases in the middle. The CDR3, as DNA: TGTGCCAGCGGAGGACAGACTAGCTATAATCCACAAGAGACCCAGTACTTC. It specifies CASGGQTSYNPQETQYF. The full variable domain, its missing parts supplied by reference TRBV28 and TRBJ2-5, is DVKVTQSSRYLVKRTGEKVFLECVQDMDHENMFWYRQDPGLGLRLIYFSYDVKMKEKGDIPEGYSVSREKKERFSLILESASTNQTSMYLCASGGQTSYNPQETQYFGPGTRLLVL.

The genes are TRBV20-1 and TRBJ1-4; D gene ambiguous. This CDR3 region has 13 residues. Germline V gives CDR1 DFQATT, CDR2 SNEGSKA (reference sequence). Trimming cost V 2 bases and J 4 bases, with 8 bases left between them. The CDR3 protein is CSARIGSNEKLFF. The CDR3 nucleotides are TGCAGTGCTAGAATAGGCAGTAATGAAAAACTGTTTTTT.

This clonotype was counted at least ten times. The chain joins TRBV10-3 to TRBJ2-1; D not certain. Per the germline V gene, CDR1 is ENHRY and CDR2 is SYGVKD. This CDR3 spans 12 amino acids. V lost 2 bases and J lost 10, with 9 bases in between. The CDR3: CAISETPPEQFF. CDR3 nucleotide sequence: TGTGCCATCAGTGAGACCCCACCGGAGCAGTTCTTC.

This clonotype has a count of ten or more. The chain uses TRBV29-1 and TRBJ2-7; D is unresolved. Trimming removed 4 bases at V and 0 bases at J, with 7 bases between. The CDR3 consists of 12 residues. Germline CDR1 reads SQVTM; CDR2 reads ANQGSEA. CDR3 sequence reads: CSVVRDSYEQYF. For the CDR3, the DNA is TGCAGCGTTGTAAGGGACTCCTACGAGCAGTACTTC.

This clonotype has just a few counts. The rearrangement joins TRBV5-1 to TRBJ2-7, with 13 positions matching TRBD2. J lost 6 bases, V lost 2 bases, and 5 bases had no gene match. CDR3 length equals 15 residues. CDR1 and CDR2 (germline): SGHRS, YFSETQ. CDR3 in amino acids: CASSFRTSGGSEQYF. CDR3 DNA sequence: TGCGCCAGCAGCTTCCGGACTAGCGGGGGATCCGAGCAGTACTTC.

This clonotype was seen more than once but under ten times. The rearrangement uses TRBV20-1 and TRBJ1-4; D perhaps matches TRBD1 (5 bases). Germline values: CDR1 DFQATT, CDR2 SNEGSKA (reference sequence). The CDR3 contains 13 residues. V was cut by 0 bases and J by 12 bases, with 14 bases left in between. The CDR3 is CSARDAGNRELFF. The CDR3 coding sequence is TGCAGTGCTAGAGACGCAGGGAATCGAGAACTGTTTTTT.

This clonotype occurred a few times. The chain joins TRBV18 to TRBJ2-5; D might be TRBD2 (6 bases). The end of the DNA fits TRBJ2-1 better, so the J call may be wrong. The CDR3 runs to 14 residues. CDR1 KGHSH and CDR2 LQKENI come from the germline V gene. Here the CDR3 reads CASSPPGLPHEQFF. CDR3 DNA sequence: TGTGCCAGCTCACCCCCGGGACTCCCGCATGAGCAGTTCTTC.

The chain employs TRBV12-3 or TRBV12-4 and TRBJ2-3; weak D call: TRBD2 (5 bases). The CDR3 runs to 17 residues. V was clipped by 6 bases and J by 1 base, with 20 bases between them. The DNA of the CDR3 is TGTGCCAGCAGCCCCGGGCCCCGGGGAGAGGGCACAGATACGCAGTATTTT. Translation gives CASSPGPRGEGTDTQYF.

The chain employs TRBV28 and TRBJ2-5; TRBD1 matches at 8 bases. V lost 5 bases, J lost 1 base, and 3 bases stayed unmatched. Germline V gene data show CDR1 as MDHEN and CDR2 as SYDVKM. The CDR3 is 14 amino acids. The CDR3 loop is CASSGQGTQETQYF. The CDR3 DNA reads as TGTGCCAGCAGTGGACAGGGAACCCAAGAGACCCAGTACTTC.

The CDR3 sequence is CASSQMTGRIGEQYF. The CDR3 bases are TGTGCCAGCAGCCAAATGACTGGGCGGATCGGCGAGCAGTACTTC. V usage is TRBV11-2 and J usage is TRBJ2-7; D uncertain. Trimming removed 5 bases at V and 6 bases at J, with 20 bases between. Germline V gene sequence: CDR1 SGHAT, CDR2 FQNNGV. This CDR3 is 15 amino acids long.

This clonotype was found once. At one of its ends the junction is not consistent with the germline gene, which may arise from a read error. This chain joins TRBV29-1 and TRBJ2-3; D not certain. Germline V gene sequence: CDR1 SQVTM, CDR2 ANQGSEA. The CDR3 runs to 11 residues. This CDR3 reads CSARLTDAQYF. CDR3 bases: TGCAGCGCCCGACTCACAGATGCGCAGTATTTT.

This clonotype was observed a handful of times. This sequence joins TRBV5-1 and TRBJ2-7; 13 bases are shared with TRBD2. Looked up from germline, CDR1 is SGHRS and CDR2 is YFSETQ. The CDR3 spans 14 residues. Unmatched junction bases numbered 5, after V lost 4 bases and J lost 7 bases. CDR3 region: CASSGTSGALEQYF. The DNA for the CDR3 is TGCGCCAGCAGCGGGACTAGCGGGGCCCTAGAGCAGTACTTC.

This clonotype was counted between two and nine times. The chain couples TRBV12-3 or TRBV12-4 to TRBJ2-5; 8 positions agree with TRBD1. The tail of the sequence fits TRBJ2-7 better, so the J call may be wrong. The CDR3 has 14 amino acids. In DNA form, the CDR3 reads TGTGCCAGCAGCCTTCGGGACAGGTACTACGAGCAGTACTTC. Translated: CASSLRDRYYEQYF.

This clonotype was counted only a few times. V is TRBV6-2 or TRBV6-3 and J is TRBJ2-6; D perhaps matches TRBD1 (5 bases). This CDR3 is built from 14 residues. Germline-derived CDR1 and CDR2 are MNHEY and SVGEGT. Deletions cut 7 bases from V and 3 bases from J, with 10 bases between. CDR3 nucleotide sequence: TGTGCCAGCAATCCTCAGGGTGGGGCCAACGTCCTGACTTTC. Translation: CASNPQGGANVLTF.

This clonotype was found a few times. V and J are TRBV29-1 and TRBJ1-5; 10 bases match TRBD1. The trim removed 7 bases at V and 5 bases at J, leaving 2 bases unmatched. This CDR3 is 12 amino acids long. CDR1 and CDR2 from the germline V gene are SQVTM and ANQGSEA. CDR3 DNA: TGCAGCGCAGGGACAGGGGATCAGCCCCAGCATTTT. Protein product: CSAGTGDQPQHF.

The gene calls are TRBV20-1 and TRBJ2-5, with 10 positions matching TRBD2. After removal of 5 bases from V and 5 bases from J, the junction contained 8 bases not matched to a gene. Germline-derived CDR1 and CDR2 are DFQATT and SNEGSKA (reference sequence). The CDR3 contains 14 residues. The CDR3 DNA reads as TGCAGTGCTTACAGCGGGGGGGCCGGGGAGACCCAGTACTTC. Residues: CSAYSGGAGETQYF.

This clonotype was counted between two and nine times. This CDR3 reads CASILGSGPGNTIYF. For the CDR3, the DNA is TGTGCCAGCATCTTAGGTTCAGGGCCTGGAAACACCATATATTTT. The rearrangement uses TRBV6-1 and TRBJ1-3; perhaps TRBD1 as D (5 bases). This CDR3 is 15 amino acids long. Per the germline V gene, CDR1 is MNHNS and CDR2 is SASEGT. V lost 7 bases to trimming and J lost 2 bases, with 15 bases between them.

The chain recombines TRBV7-9 with TRBJ2-7; a weak D match, TRBD2 (5 bases). CDR3 length: 15 amino acids. CDR1 and CDR2 (germline): SEHNR, FQNEAQ (reference sequence). Trimming shortened V by 1 base and J by 3 bases, and 13 bases separated the two germline ends. The CDR3 sequence is CASSLGADGDYEQYF. The DNA for the CDR3 is TGTGCCAGCAGCTTAGGGGCCGACGGGGACTACGAGCAGTACTTC.